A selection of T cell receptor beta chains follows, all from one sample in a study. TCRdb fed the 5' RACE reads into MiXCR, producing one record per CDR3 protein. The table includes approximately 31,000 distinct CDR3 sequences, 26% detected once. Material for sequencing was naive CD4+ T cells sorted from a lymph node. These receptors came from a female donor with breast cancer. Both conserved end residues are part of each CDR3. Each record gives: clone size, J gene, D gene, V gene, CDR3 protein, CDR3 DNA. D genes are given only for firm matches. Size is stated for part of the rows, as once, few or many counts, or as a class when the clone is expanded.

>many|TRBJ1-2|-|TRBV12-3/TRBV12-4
CASSLAGTRRGYTF
TGTGCCAGCAGTTTAGCGGGGACAAGACGGGGCTACACCTTC
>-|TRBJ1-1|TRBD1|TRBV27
CASSFRGLGTEAFF
TGTGCCAGCAGTTTCAGGGGGCTAGGCACTGAAGCTTTCTTT
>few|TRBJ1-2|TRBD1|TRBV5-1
CASSLAPDREVDYGYTF
TGCGCCAGCAGCTTGGCCCCGGACAGGGAGGTCGACTATGGCTACACCTTC
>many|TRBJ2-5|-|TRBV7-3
CASSYGTSETQYF
TGTGCCAGCAGCTACGGGACATCAGAGACCCAGTACTTC
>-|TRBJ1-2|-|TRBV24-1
CATSDPLGDGYTF
TGTGCCACCAGTGATCCGCTGGGGGATGGCTACACCTTC
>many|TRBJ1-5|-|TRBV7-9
CASSFQGNQPQHF
TGTGCCAGCAGCTTCCAGGGGAATCAGCCCCAGCATTTT
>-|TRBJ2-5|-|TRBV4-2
CASSQEGFGVQETQYF
TGTGCCAGCAGCCAAGAAGGGTTCGGCGTTCAAGAGACCCAGTACTTC
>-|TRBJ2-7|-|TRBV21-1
CASSKALFGTGQTSYEQYF
TGTGCCAGCAGCAAAGCGCTTTTCGGGACGGGACAGACCTCCTACGAGCAGTACTTC
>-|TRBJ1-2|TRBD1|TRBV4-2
CASSLTGERGYTF
TGTGCCAGCAGCCTAACAGGGGAGAGAGGCTACACCTTC
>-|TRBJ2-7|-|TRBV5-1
CASSYTQGRTVQYF
TGCGCCAGCAGTTACACCCAGGGCCGTACCGTGCAGTACTTC
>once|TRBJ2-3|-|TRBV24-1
CATSESGAKTDTQYF
TGTGCCACCAGTGAGTCAGGGGCAAAGACAGATACGCAGTATTTT
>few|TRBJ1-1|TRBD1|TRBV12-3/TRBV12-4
CASSYQGVHMNTEAFF
TGTGCCAGCAGTTATCAGGGGGTGCATATGAACACTGAAGCTTTCTTT
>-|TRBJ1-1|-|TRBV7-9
CANGGGEAFF
TGTGCGAACGGGGGCGGGGAAGCTTTCTTT
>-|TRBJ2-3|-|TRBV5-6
CASSQDHTQYF
TGTGCCAGCAGCCAGGACCATACGCAGTATTTT
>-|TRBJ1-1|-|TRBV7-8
CASSLRGLNTEAFF
TGTGCCAGCAGCTTAAGGGGATTGAACACTGAAGCTTTCTTT
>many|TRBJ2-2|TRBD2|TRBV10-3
CAISPAGGPGELFF
TGTGCCATCAGCCCGGCGGGAGGTCCCGGGGAGCTGTTTTTT
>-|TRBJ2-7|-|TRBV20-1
CSASGSDSYEQYF
TGCAGTGCTAGCGGCTCGGACTCCTACGAGCAGTACTTC